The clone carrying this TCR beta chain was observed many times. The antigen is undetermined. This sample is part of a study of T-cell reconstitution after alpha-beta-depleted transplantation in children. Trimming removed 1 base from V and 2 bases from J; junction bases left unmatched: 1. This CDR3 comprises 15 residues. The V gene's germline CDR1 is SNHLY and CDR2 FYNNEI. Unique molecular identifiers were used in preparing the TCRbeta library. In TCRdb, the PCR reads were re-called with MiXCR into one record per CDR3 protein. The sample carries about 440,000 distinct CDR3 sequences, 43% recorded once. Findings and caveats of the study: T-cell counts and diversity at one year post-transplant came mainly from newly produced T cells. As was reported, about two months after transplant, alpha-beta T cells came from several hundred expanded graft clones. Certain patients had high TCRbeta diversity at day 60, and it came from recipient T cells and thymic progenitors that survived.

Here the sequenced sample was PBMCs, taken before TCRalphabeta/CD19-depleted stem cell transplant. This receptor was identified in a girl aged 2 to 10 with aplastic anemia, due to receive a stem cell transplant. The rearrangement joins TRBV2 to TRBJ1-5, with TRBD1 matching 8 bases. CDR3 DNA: TGTGCCAGCAGTGAAGAGACAGGGGGCAATCAGCCCCAGCATTTT. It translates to CASSEETGGNQPQHF.